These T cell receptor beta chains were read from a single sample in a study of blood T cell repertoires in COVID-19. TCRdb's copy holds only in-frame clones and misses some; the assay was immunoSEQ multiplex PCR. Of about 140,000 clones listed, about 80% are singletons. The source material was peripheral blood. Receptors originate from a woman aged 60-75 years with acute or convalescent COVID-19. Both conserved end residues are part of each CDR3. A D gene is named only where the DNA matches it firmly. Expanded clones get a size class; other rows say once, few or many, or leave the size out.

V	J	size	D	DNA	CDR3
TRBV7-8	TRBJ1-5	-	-	TGTGCCAGCAGCTTGGGACAAAATCAGCCCCAGCATTTT	CASSLGQNQPQHF
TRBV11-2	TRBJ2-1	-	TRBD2	TGTGCCAGCAGCTTAGTCGGGGGACTAGCGGGGGAGACTACGCAGTTCTTC	CASSLVGGLAGETTQFF
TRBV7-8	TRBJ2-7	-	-	TGTGCCAGCAGCTCCGCCAGATACGGGTACGAGCAGTACTTC	CASSSARYGYEQYF
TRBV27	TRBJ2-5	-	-	TGTGCCAGCAGTTTATTCCCCCGGGAGACCCAGTACTTC	CASSLFPRETQYF
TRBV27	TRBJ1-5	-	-	TGTGCCAGCAGTGGGCTTAACCAGCCCCAGCATTTT	CASSGLNQPQHF
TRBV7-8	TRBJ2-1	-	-	TGTGCCAGCAGCTTAGATGTAAATGAGCAGTTCTTC	CASSLDVNEQFF
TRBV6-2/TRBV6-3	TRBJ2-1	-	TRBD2	TGTGCCAGCAGCTTAGCGGGAGGGCCCAACAATGAGCAGTTCTTC	CASSLAGGPNNEQFF
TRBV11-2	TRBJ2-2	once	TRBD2	TGTGCCAGCAGCTTGGGACTAGCGGGAGTCGGTCGCACCGGGGAGCTGTTTTTT	CASSLGLAGVGRTGELFF
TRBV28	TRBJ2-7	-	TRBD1	TGTGCTGTAGGCCAGGGGGCTTGGGAGCAGTACTTC	CAVGQGAWEQYF
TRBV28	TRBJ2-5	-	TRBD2	TGTGCCAGCAGGAGACGACTAGCGGGAGGGCCAGAGACCCAGTACTTC	CASRRRLAGGPETQYF
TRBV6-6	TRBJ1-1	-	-	TGTGCCAGCACAGCGGGGGGATACACTGAAGCTTTCTTT	CASTAGGYTEAFF
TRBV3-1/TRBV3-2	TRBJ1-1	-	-	TGTGCCAGCAGCCCGGACACTTTGAACACTGAAGCTTTCTTT	CASSPDTLNTEAFF
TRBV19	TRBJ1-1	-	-	TGTGCCAGTACGCCGGGGAACACTGAAGCTTTCTTT	CASTPGNTEAFF
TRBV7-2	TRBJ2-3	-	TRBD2	TGTGCCAGCAGTTATAGTAGCGGGAGACCCACAGATACGCAGTATTTT	CASSYSSGRPTDTQYF
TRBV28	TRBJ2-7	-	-	TGTGCCAGCACGTACAGGGCTACCTCCGAGCAGTACTTC	CASTYRATSEQYF
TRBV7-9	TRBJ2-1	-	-	TGTGCCAGCAGCTCGGAGCGGGTCCTATACAATGAGCAGTTCTTC	CASSSERVLYNEQFF
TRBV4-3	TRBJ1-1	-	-	TGCGCCAGCAGCCATGGACAGTGGGTGGCTGAAGCTTTCTTT	CASSHGQWVAEAFF
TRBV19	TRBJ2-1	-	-	TGTGCCAGTAGTTGGACCCCTCTTCGGAGGTACAATGAGCAGTTCTTC	CASSWTPLRRYNEQFF
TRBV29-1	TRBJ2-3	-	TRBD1	TGCAGCGTTGAAGGGGACAGGGAGATGGATACGCAGTATTTT	CSVEGDREMDTQYF
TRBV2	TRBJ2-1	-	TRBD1	TGTGCCAGCAGGGGGACAGGGGGCTCCTACAATGAGCAGTTCTTC	CASRGTGGSYNEQFF
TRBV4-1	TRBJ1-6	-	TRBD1	TGCGCCAGCAGCCAAGAGGGCAGGGGGATTGGATCACCCCTCCACTTT	CASSQEGRGIGSPLHF
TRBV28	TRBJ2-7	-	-	TGTGCCAGCTCCCCGCCGGGACTGGCTTCCTACGAGCAGTACTTC	CASSPPGLASYEQYF
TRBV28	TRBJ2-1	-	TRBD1	TGTGCCAGCAGTCCAGCCGGGACAGGTCTAAACAATGAGCAGTTCTTC	CASSPAGTGLNNEQFF
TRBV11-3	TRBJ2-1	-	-	TGTGCCAGCAGCTTAGACGGGAGACGCTACAATGAGCAGTTCTTC	CASSLDGRRYNEQFF
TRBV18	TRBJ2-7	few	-	TGTGCCAGCTCACCTTTGGGCCAGCCCTCCTACGAGCAGTACTTC	CASSPLGQPSYEQYF